The clone carrying this TCR beta chain was seen many times. Its antigen is as yet unknown. This entry belongs to a study of CD8+CD57+ T cells in acquired aplastic anemia. For the study at large: The DNA of sorted CD4+ and CD8+ cells averaged around 3 ug. The study, taken as a whole, reports: Patients showed no significant difference from controls in CD8+ Simpson's diversity. Shared by patients and controls, twenty-nine CD8+ CDR3s were abundant in patients.

The use of genomic DNA as template underpinned the TCR beta VDJ and CDR3 profiling. TCRdb called the reads again in MiXCR, with one record for every CDR3 protein. This sample has about 270,000 distinct CDR3 sequences; 56% occur once, and the top ten carry under 8.5%. Trimming removed 0 bases at V and 1 base at J, with 9 bases between. The CDR3 extends over 15 amino acids. The germline CDR1 and CDR2 sequences are MNHEY and SVGAGI. This clonotype was sampled from a human donor with severe aplastic anemia or a healthy control (not recorded which). The chain recombines TRBV6-5 with TRBJ1-1; no definite D call. Sequenced material: sorted CD4+, CD8+, or CD8+CD57+ T cells (not recorded which) from PBMCs. The CDR3, as DNA: TGTGCCAGCAGTTACTCGCCAGGATCGAACACTGAAGCTTTCTTT. It is translated as CASSYSPGSNTEAFF.